This T cell receptor (beta chain) is drawn from a study of CXCR3 chemokines and chemotherapy response in bladder cancer. The germline gives CDR1 SGHTA, CDR2 FQGTGA. The length of the CDR3 is 13 residues. V shed 5 bases, J shed 8 bases, and the junction held 6 bases outside the gene matches. There are many counts of this clonotype. TCRdb reanalysed the PCR reads using MiXCR and keeps one entry per CDR3 protein. The sample includes 5,000 to 6,500 distinct CDR3 sequences, around 15% of them seen just once. This chain joins TRBV7-3 and TRBJ1-2, with TRBD1 matching 9 bases. The specimen was obtained from a patient whose treatment included neoadjuvant chemotherapy. The sequence came from a human donor with bladder cancer that responded to neoadjuvant chemotherapy. CDR3 region: CASSPRTGVGYTF. In nucleotides, the CDR3 is TGTGCCAGCAGCCCCCGGACAGGGGTAGGCTACACCTTC.